These T cell receptor beta chains were read from a single sample in a study of cytomegalovirus exposure and HLA in healthy donors. Sequenced by immunoSEQ multiplex PCR; TCRdb stores in-frame clones only, minus some. The data hold roughly 150,000 clones, with roughly 67% observed a single time. Sequencing used PBMCs. The receptors shown here come from a woman aged 18-29 years in good health and CMV-seropositive. Both conserved end residues are part of each CDR3. The D gene is left open where the match is weak. Clone size is not always given. Where it is, it says once, few, many or a class for expanded clones.

TRBD2 TRBJ2-3 . TRBV7-3 CASSHPSGGASDTQYF TGTGCCAGCAGCCATCCTAGCGGGGGGGCCTCAGATACGCAGTATTTT
. TRBJ2-3 . TRBV2 CASGGGQSTDTQYF TGTGCCAGCGGGGGGGGGCAGAGCACAGATACGCAGTATTTT
TRBD1 TRBJ1-3 . TRBV18 CASSPLAGGGNTIYF TGTGCCAGCTCACCACTGGCAGGGGGTGGAAACACCATATATTTT
. TRBJ1-1 . TRBV4-3 CASTTREGTNTEAFF TGCGCCAGCACCACAAGGGAGGGGACGAACACTGAAGCTTTCTTT
TRBD1 TRBJ1-2 . TRBV7-2 CASSLGQGATYGYTF TGTGCCAGCAGCCTCGGACAGGGGGCGACCTATGGCTACACCTTC
. TRBJ1-2 . TRBV6-5 CASSYSNQGSSGYTF TGTGCCAGCAGTTACTCGAATCAGGGTTCTAGTGGCTACACCTTC
TRBD2 TRBJ2-1 . TRBV12-5 CASGFGLGEQFF TGTGCTAGTGGTTTTGGACTAGGTGAGCAGTTCTTC
TRBD1 TRBJ2-7 . TRBV18 CASSPRGTGTYEQYF TGTGCCAGCTCACCACGGGGGACAGGAACCTACGAGCAGTACTTC
. TRBJ2-7 . TRBV19 CASSNGARSYEQYF TGTGCCAGTAGTAATGGGGCTAGGTCCTACGAGCAGTACTTC
TRBD1 TRBJ1-2 . TRBV27 CASGRTGGDYGYTF TGTGCCAGCGGACGGACAGGGGGCGACTATGGCTACACCTTC
. TRBJ1-2 . TRBV19 CASSIGSGLYGYTF TGTGCCAGTAGTATAGGTTCAGGCCTCTATGGCTACACCTTC
TRBD1 TRBJ2-7 . TRBV28 CASCTGVWDEQYF TGTGCCAGCTGTACAGGGGTTTGGGACGAGCAGTACTTC
. TRBJ2-4 . TRBV10-3 CAISEAQKNIQYF TGTGCCATCAGTGAAGCACAGAAAAACATTCAGTACTTC
. TRBJ1-2 . TRBV7-9 CASSPGIRTNYGYTF TGTGCCAGCAGCCCGGGGATCAGGACTAACTATGGCTACACCTTC
TRBD2 TRBJ2-5 . TRBV19 CASSIGGAPREAQYF TGTGCCAGTAGTATAGGTGGGGCCCCCCGGGAGGCCCAGTACTTC
. TRBJ2-5 . TRBV4-3 CASSQVIGSLETQYF TGCGCCAGCAGCCAAGTAATTGGCAGTCTAGAGACCCAGTACTTC
TRBD1 TRBJ1-1 . TRBV18 CASSPRGQGFLEAFF TGTGCCAGCTCACCACGCGGACAGGGGTTTTTAGAAGCTTTCTTT
TRBD2 TRBJ2-3 few TRBV6-4 CASSELAGGSTDTQYF TGTGCCAGCAGTGAATTGGCGGGGGGGAGCACAGATACGCAGTATTTT
. TRBJ1-2 few TRBV12-5 CASGLVPSGGGGYGYTF TGTGCTAGTGGTTTGGTGCCCTCCGGGGGGGGAGGCTATGGCTACACCTTC
TRBD1 TRBJ1-2 once TRBV28 CASRETGKVGYTF TGTGCCAGCAGGGAGACAGGGAAAGTCGGCTACACCTTC
TRBD2 TRBJ2-6 . TRBV11-2 CASSSPRGGGSGANVLTF TGTGCCAGCAGTTCCCCACGCGGGGGAGGCTCTGGGGCCAACGTCCTGACTTTC
. TRBJ1-2 . TRBV9 CASSVVGGAHGYTF TGTGCCAGCAGCGTAGTCGGGGGGGCGCATGGCTACACCTTC
. TRBJ1-1 . TRBV6-5 CASSYSVSTEAFF TGTGCCAGCAGTTACTCCGTCTCCACTGAAGCTTTCTTT
TRBD1 TRBJ2-5 . TRBV5-6 CASSADRVKTQYF TGTGCCAGCAGCGCGGACAGGGTAAAGACCCAGTACTTC
. TRBJ2-1 once TRBV19 CASSSGQGIYNEQFF TGTGCCAGTAGTAGCGGCCAGGGGATCTACAATGAGCAGTTCTTC
. TRBJ1-1 once TRBV7-8 CASSLIGSTEAFF TGTGCCAGCAGCTTAATAGGGAGCACTGAAGCTTTCTTT
. TRBJ1-1 . TRBV28 CASSLLAEDTEAFF TGTGCCAGCAGTTTATTAGCTGAAGACACTGAAGCTTTCTTT
. TRBJ1-1 . TRBV4-1 CASSQESGDTEAFF TGCGCCAGCAGCCAAGAGTCAGGGGACACTGAAGCTTTCTTT
TRBD1 TRBJ2-7 . TRBV10-3 CAITRDSRYEQYF TGTGCCATCACCAGGGACAGCCGCTACGAGCAGTACTTC
. TRBJ2-7 . TRBV18 CASSPSTVAYEQYF TGTGCCAGCTCACCATCGACAGTCGCCTACGAGCAGTACTTC
TRBD2 TRBJ2-1 . TRBV13 CASSDSSGSYNEQFF TGTGCCAGCAGTGATTCTAGCGGATCCTACAATGAGCAGTTCTTC
. TRBJ2-7 . TRBV7-4 CASSFMQVGEQYF TGTGCCAGCAGCTTCATGCAGGTGGGCGAGCAGTACTTC
TRBD1 TRBJ1-1 . TRBV4-1 CASSQKGWTGPLNTEAFF TGCGCCAGCAGCCAGAAGGGGTGGACAGGGCCCCTGAACACTGAAGCTTTCTTT
. TRBJ2-2 . TRBV5-6 CASSLLTRAGELFF TGTGCCAGCAGCTTACTCACTAGGGCCGGGGAGCTGTTTTTT
TRBD1 TRBJ1-1 . TRBV2 CASRDRQNTEAFF TGTGCCAGCAGGGACAGGCAGAACACTGAAGCTTTCTTT
. TRBJ2-3 . TRBV2 CASSVGGSTDTQYF TGTGCCAGCAGCGTCGGAGGTAGCACAGATACGCAGTATTTT
TRBD1 TRBJ2-7 . TRBV5-4 CASSAQTGGFYEQYF TGTGCCAGCAGCGCGCAGACAGGGGGCTTCTACGAGCAGTACTTC
. TRBJ2-6 . TRBV30 CAWTERRDNVLTF TGTGCCTGGACTGAACGACGGGACAACGTCCTGACTTTC